This TCR beta chain appears in the sequencing data of a study of early T cells in non-severe SARS-CoV-2 infection (dated by TCRdb to 2020 to 2022). Regarding the complete study: Bulk RNA from unsorted whole blood was used for TCR sequencing, so alpha and beta chains could not be paired. The full study reports these points: VDJdb matching was skewed toward anti-spike CD8 responses and likely underestimated virus-specific expansions, missing private and CD4 specificities.

A remark on this clonotype: The specificity of this receptor is unknown. One base away there is no much larger clone; base qualities are not given.

A case-control design nested within a healthcare worker cohort in London, UK, was used, with weekly nasopharyngeal swab PCR tests and blood sampling performed. Healthcare workers were recruited between 23 and 31 March 2020, during the week of the UK lockdown, and were followed weekly for up to roughly 15 weeks. Library preparation was by 5' RACE. TCRdb names NextSeq 500 as the instrument used. Unique molecular identifiers were attached to individual cDNA molecules in the TCR library protocol so that sequencing error and PCR bias could be corrected. Both TCR alpha and beta chains were sequenced, and tight co-correlation was observed between alpha and beta sequence abundances in each sample. The authors processed their data as follows. Decombinator V4 was used to annotate the V gene, J gene and CDR3 of the TCR sequences. TCRs were defined as expanded if a significant change between any two time points was detected under a Poisson model with p below 0.0001. TCR abundances were normalised to the total number of TCRs sequenced per sample and expressed as counts per million. TRAV1-2 paired with TRAJ12, TRAJ20 or TRAJ33 defined MAIT TCRs, while TRAV10 paired with TRAJ18 defined iNKT TCRs. A search of VDJdb, accessed on 1 November 2021, was run for TCRs annotated to CMV, EBV and SARS-CoV-2, with TCRs annotated for multiple antigens excluded. The public reads were reprocessed in TCRdb via fastp at Q25 and MiXCR, keeping in-frame beta chains. CDR3 protein sequences are deduplicated, and each keeps its most common genes and DNA. TCRdb assigned the V and J calls; the authors' analysis was not used. A total of roughly 100,000 distinct CDR3 sequences appear in this sample, around 12% of them only once. The ten most abundant clones make up 5.5% to 7% of the sample.

The V end gives up 8 bases and the J end 5 bases, leaving 10 bases in the junction not matched to a gene. CDR1 MGHDK and CDR2 SYGVNS were looked up in the germline V gene. Taken from cysteine to phenylalanine, the CDR3 has 15 residues. Only the CDR3 DNA is retained, 45 bases long and in frame from the first base. The receptor was derived from an adult who was a healthcare worker with PCR-confirmed SARS-CoV-2 infection or an uninfected control (not recorded which). The chain links TRBV25-1 with TRBJ2-7, and 12 junctional nucleotides match TRBD1. Material: whole blood. This receptor has the CDR3 CASQRGTGGIHEQYF. The DNA sequence is as follows: TGTGCCAGCCAGCGGGGGACAGGGGGCATCCACGAGCAGTACTTC.